Presented here are 13 T cell receptor beta chains from one specimen sequenced in a study of glioma-infiltrating T cells after dendritic cell vaccination. Repertoires were generated with immunoSEQ multiplex PCR, while TCRdb's copy carries only in-frame clones and drops some. The sample has tens of thousands of clones, more than 90% seen once. The source was blood, collected before dendritic cell vaccination. Source of these receptors: a human donor with glioblastoma.

The genes are TRBV6-1 and TRBJ1-2; 9 bases agree with TRBD1. This CDR3 comprises 14 residues. Trimming took 7 bases from V and 4 from J; bases not matched to a gene: 7. In germline, CDR1 is MNHNS, CDR2 SASEGT. CDR3 amino acids: CASNPGQGFYGYTF. Here the CDR3 DNA reads TGTGCCAGCAATCCGGGACAGGGCTTCTATGGCTACACCTTC.

The chain employs TRBV7-2 and TRBJ2-7; D is perhaps TRBD1 (5 bases). The CDR3 contains 15 residues. Germline CDR1 and CDR2: SGHTA and FQGNSA. V lost 1 base and J 2 bases, leaving 12 bases between the germline ends. DNA of the CDR3: TGTGCCAGCAGCTTAGGTGGCATAGGGGCCTACGAGCAGTACTTC. Translated, it gives CASSLGGIGAYEQYF.

The chain carries TRBV19 and TRBJ1-1; D is possibly TRBD1 (6 bases). This CDR3 has 14 amino acids. Trimming cost V 6 bases and J 1 base, with 12 bases left between them. The germline gives CDR1 LNHDA, CDR2 SQIVND (reference sequence). The CDR3, as DNA: TGTGCCAGTAGGACAGGTAGGGGGAACACTGAAGCTTTCTTT. Its protein is CASRTGRGNTEAFF.

This chain joins TRBV7-2 and TRBJ2-7; a possible D gene is TRBD1 (5 bases). The CDR3 runs to 12 residues. The V end was cut by 5 bases, the J end by 5 bases, with 10 bases between. Germline V gene sequence: CDR1 SGHTA, CDR2 FQGNSA. The DNA for the CDR3 is TGTGCCAGCAGCCCCCAGGGCCACGAGCAGTACTTC. Protein sequence: CASSPQGHEQYF.

A word on this clone: The germline gene is not matched at one end of the junction; a read error may be the cause. This same CDR3 is encoded by further DNA sequences in the sample. J is TRBJ1-6 and V is TRBV27; D unclear. CDR1 is MNHEY, CDR2 SMNVEV, per germline (reference sequence). The CDR3 length is 16 residues. The CDR3 is CASSPHQTGYNSPLHF. CDR3 DNA: TGTGCCAGCAGTCCCCATCAGACGGGGTACAATTCCCCCCTCCACTTT.

V is TRBV5-1 and J is TRBJ1-1; TRBD1 matches at 7 bases. With 4 bases clipped from V and 5 bases from J, the junction kept 5 bases outside the gene matches. The CDR3 sequence is 13 residues long. CDR1 is SGHRS and CDR2 is YFSETQ in the germline V gene. CDR3: CASSRGGRTEAFF. The CDR3 coding sequence is TGCGCCAGCAGCAGAGGGGGCAGGACTGAAGCTTTCTTT.

This chain uses TRBV5-1 with TRBJ2-7, with D possibly TRBD1 on 5 matching bases. V shed 2 bases and J shed 5 bases, with 11 bases lying between them. Germline lookup yields CDR1 SGHRS and CDR2 YFSETQ. The CDR3 loop spans 13 amino acids. CDR3 sequence (DNA): TGCGCCAGCAGCTTAACAGGCACCCACGAGCAGTACTTC. This codes for CASSLTGTHEQYF.

The chain combines TRBV18 with TRBJ1-4; D is ambiguous. Germline values: CDR1 KGHSH, CDR2 LQKENI. The CDR3 sequence is 13 residues long. V was pared by 4 bases and J by 5 bases, with 8 bases between. The CDR3 sequence: CASSLGLNEKLFF. CDR3 in DNA: TGTGCCAGCTCACTTGGCTTGAATGAAAAACTGTTTTTT.

The chain carries TRBV5-1 and TRBJ2-3, with TRBD1 matching over 8 bases. The length of the CDR3 is 14 residues. CDR1 and CDR2 from the germline V gene are SGHRS and YFSETQ. With V trimmed by 4 bases and J by 3 bases, 4 bases remained unmatched. The CDR3 bases are TGCGCCAGCAGCCTGGGGGACAGGACAGATACGCAGTATTTT. Protein sequence: CASSLGDRTDTQYF.

The chain recombines TRBV18 with TRBJ2-3; 7 nucleotides line up with TRBD2. V gave up 3 bases and J gave up 0 bases; unmatched junction bases: 6. The germline V gene encodes CDR1 KGHSH and CDR2 LQKENI. The CDR3 has 16 amino acids. The CDR3 reads CASSPTSPLSTDTQYF. The CDR3 coding sequence is TGTGCCAGCTCACCGACTAGCCCCCTCAGCACAGATACGCAGTATTTT.

The chain recombines TRBV7-2 with TRBJ2-5; tentative D call: TRBD2 (6 bases). CDR3 length: 16 residues. Between the trimmed V and J ends, which lost 1 base and 1 base, there was a span of 13 bases. Germline V gene data show CDR1 as SGHTA and CDR2 as FQGNSA. DNA of the CDR3: TGTGCCAGCAGCTTAGTGGGGACTCCATTCCAAGAGACCCAGTACTTC. Translated, it gives CASSLVGTPFQETQYF.

DNA of the CDR3: TGTGCCAGCAGTTTTCATGGGACAGGGGAATACAATGAGCAGTTCTTC. Translation gives CASSFHGTGEYNEQFF. The genes are TRBV5-5 and TRBJ2-1, with 10 bases that match TRBD1. J was trimmed by 4 bases and V by 5 bases; bases with no gene match: 9. Germline-derived CDR1 and CDR2 are SGHKS and YYEKEE (reference sequence). The CDR3 contains 16 residues.

Turning to this clone: The same CDR3 is also encoded by other DNA sequences in this sample. Here the CDR3 reads CASSSSSYNSPLHF. The CDR3 nucleotides read TGTGCCAGCAGCTCGAGCTCCTATAATTCACCCCTCCACTTT. This rearrangement joins TRBV11-2 to TRBJ1-6; no definite D call. CDR1 and CDR2 (germline): SGHAT, FQNNGV. The germline V and J ends were trimmed by 4 bases and 0 bases, with 4 bases remaining between them. There are 14 residues in the CDR3.